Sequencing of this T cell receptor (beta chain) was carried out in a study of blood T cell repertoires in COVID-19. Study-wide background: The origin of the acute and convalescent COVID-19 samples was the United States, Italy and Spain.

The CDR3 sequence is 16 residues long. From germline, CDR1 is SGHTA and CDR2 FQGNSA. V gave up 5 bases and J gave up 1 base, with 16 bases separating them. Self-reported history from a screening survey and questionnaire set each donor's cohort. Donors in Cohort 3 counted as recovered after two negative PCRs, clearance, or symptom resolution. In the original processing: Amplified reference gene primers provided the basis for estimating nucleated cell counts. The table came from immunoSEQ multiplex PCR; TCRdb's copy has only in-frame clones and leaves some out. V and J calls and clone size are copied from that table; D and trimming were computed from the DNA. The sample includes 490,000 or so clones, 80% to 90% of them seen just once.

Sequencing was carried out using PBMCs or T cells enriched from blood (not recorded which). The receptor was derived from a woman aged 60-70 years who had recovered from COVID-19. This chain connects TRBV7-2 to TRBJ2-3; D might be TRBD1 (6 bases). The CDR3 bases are TGTGCCAGCAGCCCCTTTGTAGCAGGGGGCACAGATACGCAGTATTTT. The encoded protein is CASSPFVAGGTDTQYF.